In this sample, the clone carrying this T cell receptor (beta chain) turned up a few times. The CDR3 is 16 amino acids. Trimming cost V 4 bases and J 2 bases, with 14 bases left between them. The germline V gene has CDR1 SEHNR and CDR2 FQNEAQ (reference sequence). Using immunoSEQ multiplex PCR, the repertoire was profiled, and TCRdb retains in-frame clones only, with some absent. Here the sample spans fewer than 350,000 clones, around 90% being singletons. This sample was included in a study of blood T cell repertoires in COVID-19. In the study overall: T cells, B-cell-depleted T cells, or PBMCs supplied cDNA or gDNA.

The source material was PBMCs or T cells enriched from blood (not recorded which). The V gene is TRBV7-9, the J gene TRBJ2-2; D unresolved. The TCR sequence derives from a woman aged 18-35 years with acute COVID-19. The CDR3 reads CASSSPPTPNTGELFF. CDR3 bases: TGTGCCAGCAGCTCACCCCCCACTCCAAACACCGGGGAGCTGTTTTTT.